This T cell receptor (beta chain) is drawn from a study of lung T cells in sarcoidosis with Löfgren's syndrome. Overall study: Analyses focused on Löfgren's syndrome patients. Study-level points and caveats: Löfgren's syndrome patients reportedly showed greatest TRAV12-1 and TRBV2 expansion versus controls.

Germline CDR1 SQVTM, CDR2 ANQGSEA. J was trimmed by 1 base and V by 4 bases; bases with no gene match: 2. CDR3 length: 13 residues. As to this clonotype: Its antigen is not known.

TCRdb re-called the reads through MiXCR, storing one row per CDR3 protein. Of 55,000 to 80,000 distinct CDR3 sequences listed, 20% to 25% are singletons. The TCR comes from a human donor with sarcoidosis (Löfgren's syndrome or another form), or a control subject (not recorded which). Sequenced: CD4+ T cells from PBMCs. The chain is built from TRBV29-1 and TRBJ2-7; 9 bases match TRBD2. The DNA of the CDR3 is TGCAGCGTTGGGACTAGCGCTTCCTACGAGCAGTACTTC. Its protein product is CSVGTSASYEQYF.